This entry concerns a single TCR beta chain. The antigen is undetermined. Primers included in the PCR were 60 Vbeta and 13 Jbeta primers. The table came from immunoSEQ multiplex PCR; TCRdb's copy has only in-frame clones and leaves some out. The table includes 55,000 to 65,000 clones, roughly 90% detected once. This sample stems from a study of cytomegalovirus exposure and HLA in healthy donors. Overall study results and limits: In an earlier analysis, about 87% or about 30%: the productive usage of most TCR beta V segments. Roughly uniform sequencing depth across donors was assumed, possibly incorrectly.

The clonotype comes from a man aged 30 to 39 in good health and CMV-seropositive. Source material: PBMCs.

This CDR3 is CASSLRDRALTNEKLFF. In DNA, the CDR3 is TGTGCCAGCAGCCTCCGGGACAGGGCCTTAACTAATGAAAAACTGTTTTTT. The chain employs TRBV9 and TRBJ1-4; 9 bases are a match to TRBD1. The ends lost 4 bases at V and 1 base at J; junction bases unmatched: 8. Looked up from germline, CDR1 is SGDLS and CDR2 is YYNGEE. The CDR3 spans 17 residues.